Each of the 27 T cell receptor beta chains below was sequenced from the same sample in a study of OX40 agonist ivuxolimab in advanced cancers. Clones were read by immunoSEQ multiplex PCR, and TCRdb kept only the in-frame ones, dropping some. The sample includes fewer than 80,000 clones, about 89% of them seen just once. Sequenced here: CD4+ or CD8+ T cells sorted from blood, sampled in a trial of the OX40 agonist ivuxolimab. The receptor source for this set is an adult with an advanced solid tumor such as melanoma, head and neck, liver or kidney cancer.

The chain couples TRBV27 to TRBJ1-5; possible D gene TRBD1, 6 bases. This CDR3 comprises 19 residues. V lost 7 bases, J lost 4 bases, and 29 bases lay in between. Germline CDR1 is MNHEY and CDR2 is SMNVEV (reference sequence). CDR3 protein: CASMGAPDRSMDPNQPQHF. The CDR3 nucleotides are TGTGCCAGCATGGGGGCCCCTGATCGGAGTATGGATCCAAATCAGCCCCAGCATTTT.

This chain links TRBV10-1 with TRBJ2-2, with TRBD1 identical over 11 bases. This CDR3 region has 19 residues. Per the germline V gene, CDR1 is WNHNN and CDR2 is SYGVQD (reference sequence). V shed 3 bases, J shed 0 bases, and the junction held 9 bases outside the gene matches. The CDR3 DNA follows: TGCGCCAGCAGTGATCCAGGGACAGGGGGGTTTCCGAACACCGGGGAGCTGTTTTTT. This gives the protein CASSDPGTGGFPNTGELFF.

The chain is built from TRBV27 and TRBJ2-7; 7 bases are a match to TRBD2. The CDR3 runs to 15 residues. From germline, CDR1 is MNHEY and CDR2 SMNVEV (reference sequence). V shed 3 bases and J 8 bases; nucleotides not matched to a gene: 13. CDR3: CASSFLREGHQQQYF. For the CDR3, the DNA is TGTGCCAGCAGTTTTTTGAGGGAGGGCCATCAACAGCAGTACTTC.

The rearrangement uses TRBV7-6 and TRBJ2-2; 8 nucleotides agree with TRBD2. In germline, CDR1 is SGHVS, CDR2 FNYEAQ. The CDR3 is 15 residues long. The junction had 11 bases not matched to a gene; V was cut back by 7 bases and J by 7 bases. The CDR3 DNA reads as TGTGCCAGCACCCTTAAGGGACTAGGAGTCGGGGAGCTGTTTTTT. Its translation: CASTLKGLGVGELFF.

The V and J genes are TRBV6-1 and TRBJ1-1, with D possibly matching TRBD1 (5 bases). Germline-derived CDR1 and CDR2 are MNHNS and SASEGT. The CDR3 is made up of 15 amino acids. Trimming cost V 1 base and J 5 bases, with 14 bases left between them. DNA for the CDR3: TGTGCCAGCAGTGAAGTCCTTGGGGCGGGGACTGAAGCTTTCTTT. It yields the protein CASSEVLGAGTEAFF.

The chain couples TRBV28 to TRBJ2-7, with 9 nucleotides matching TRBD2. There are 15 residues in the CDR3. Germline CDR1 and CDR2: MDHEN and SYDVKM. V gave up 3 bases and J gave up 3 bases; unmatched junction bases: 6. This chain's CDR3 is CASSFRAGGGYEQYF. CDR3 nucleotide sequence: TGTGCCAGCAGTTTCCGGGCGGGAGGGGGCTACGAGCAGTACTTC.

This rearrangement joins TRBV5-6 to TRBJ2-2, with D unresolved. There are 14 residues in the CDR3. V was trimmed by 3 bases and J by 4 bases, leaving 10 bases between them. Germline CDR1 reads SGHDT; CDR2 reads YYEEEE. CDR3 region: CASSSTWTTGELFF. The CDR3 DNA reads as TGTGCCAGCAGCTCGACTTGGACCACCGGGGAGCTGTTTTTT.

The chain links TRBV5-6 to TRBJ2-2, with D unclear. The CDR3 extends over 13 amino acids. With 4 bases removed from V and 1 base from J, the gap between germline ends came to 5 bases. Looked up from germline, CDR1 is SGHDT and CDR2 is YYEEEE. The chain's CDR3 is CASSLGNTGELFF. The CDR3 bases are TGTGCCAGCAGCCTCGGGAACACCGGGGAGCTGTTTTTT.

V and J are TRBV18 and TRBJ2-3; D gene ambiguous. The CDR3 is 13 residues long. Between the trimmed V and J ends, which lost 0 bases and 6 bases, there was a span of 7 bases. Germline assignment: CDR1 KGHSH and CDR2 LQKENI. The CDR3 region is CASSPPIYDTQYF. In DNA, the CDR3 is TGTGCCAGCTCACCACCGATTTACGATACGCAGTATTTT.

The chain recombines TRBV28 with TRBJ2-7; a possible D gene is TRBD2 (5 bases). The germline CDR1 and CDR2 sequences are MDHEN and SYDVKM. The CDR3 contains 14 residues. V gave up 2 bases and J gave up 0 bases, with 8 bases separating them. CDR3: CASSLAGNSYEQYF. CDR3 DNA sequence: TGTGCCAGCAGTTTAGCCGGGAACTCCTACGAGCAGTACTTC. Together with reference TRBV28 and TRBJ2-7, the CDR3 gives the full variable domain: DVKVTQSSRYLVKRTGEKVFLECVQDMDHENMFWYRQDPGLGLRLIYFSYDVKMKEKGDIPEGYSVSREKKERFSLILESASTNQTSMYLCASSLAGNSYEQYFGPGTRLTVT.

This clone occurred a few times. The genes are TRBV7-9 and TRBJ2-7; D remains ambiguous. The CDR3 contains 14 residues. Deletions cut 2 bases from V and 3 bases from J, with 11 bases between. Germline V gene lookup returns CDR1 SEHNR and CDR2 FQNEAQ (reference sequence). This chain's CDR3 is CASSLIQDGYEQYF. DNA of the CDR3: TGTGCCAGCAGCTTAATCCAGGACGGCTACGAGCAGTACTTC.

With respect to this clone: In the same sample, other DNA sequences code for this CDR3. The chain recombines TRBV7-2 with TRBJ2-7; D gene unclear. The length of the CDR3 is 12 residues. The V gene's germline CDR1 is SGHTA and CDR2 FQGNSA. V lost 5 bases and J 0 bases, leaving 5 bases between the germline ends. CDR3 sequence reads: CASSPSSYEQYF. DNA for the CDR3: TGTGCCAGCAGCCCCAGCTCCTACGAGCAGTACTTC.

The rearrangement links TRBV2 to TRBJ2-7, with no clear D. Per the germline V gene, CDR1 is SNHLY and CDR2 is FYNNEI. This CDR3 spans 15 amino acids. The germline V and J ends were trimmed by 3 bases and 3 bases, with 15 bases remaining between them. CDR3 sequence (DNA): TGTGCCAGCAGTGAGTATGGCGGCAGAGGCTACGAGCAGTACTTC. Translating gives CASSEYGGRGYEQYF.

A word on this clone: Additional DNA sequences in this sample encode the identical CDR3. The rearrangement joins TRBV4-3 to TRBJ2-7; tentative D call: TRBD1 (6 bases). The CDR3 length is 14 residues. V was clipped by 0 bases and J by 1 base, with 7 bases between them. Germline V CDR1 and CDR2: LGHNA, YSLEER. The CDR3 loop is CASSQDQGSYEQYF. The DNA of the CDR3 is TGCGCCAGCAGCCAAGATCAGGGGTCCTACGAGCAGTACTTC.

The rearrangement uses TRBV27 and TRBJ2-1; 13 nucleotides match TRBD2. The CDR3 is 15 amino acids. The V segment lost 5 bases and the J segment 7 bases; nucleotides outside the gene matches: 5. The germline V gene encodes CDR1 MNHEY and CDR2 SMNVEV (reference sequence). This CDR3 is CASSPQLAGGNEQFF. The CDR3, as DNA: TGTGCCAGCAGTCCGCAACTAGCGGGAGGGAATGAGCAGTTCTTC.

The J gene is TRBJ1-1, the V gene TRBV6-5; possibly TRBD1 for D (6 bases). The CDR3 has 13 residues. V was pared by 6 bases and J by 2 bases, with 10 bases between. Germline lookup yields CDR1 MNHEY and CDR2 SVGAGI. CDR3 region: CASRGGGNTEAFF. The CDR3 DNA is TGTGCCAGCAGGGGAGGGGGAAACACTGAAGCTTTCTTT.

CDR3 in amino acids: CASSVVGHDEQYF. The CDR3 DNA sequence: TGTGCCAGCAGCGTTGTGGGGCATGACGAGCAGTACTTC. The rearrangement links TRBV7-8 to TRBJ2-7; D might be TRBD1 (5 bases). The CDR3 contains 13 residues. Trimming took off 5 bases at V and 5 bases at J, with 13 bases between the two ends. Germline V lookup: CDR1 SGHVS, CDR2 FQNEAQ.

The rearrangement links TRBV5-4 to TRBJ1-2; D unresolved. This CDR3 region has 12 residues. The V end was cut by 3 bases, the J end by 1 base, with 4 bases between. The germline V gene encodes CDR1 SGHNT and CDR2 YYREEE (reference sequence). This CDR3 reads CASSSDNYGYTF. In nucleotides, the CDR3 is TGTGCCAGCAGCTCCGATAACTATGGCTACACCTTC.

This chain connects TRBV6-5 to TRBJ2-2; no firm D call. The germline CDR1 and CDR2 sequences are MNHEY and SVGAGI. Trimming left V 6 bases short and J 2 bases short, with 10 bases between. CDR3 length: 14 amino acids. The CDR3 nucleotides are TGTGCCAGCAGCGAATACATCAACACCGGGGAGCTGTTTTTT. This sequence encodes CASSEYINTGELFF.

V gene TRBV28 combines with J gene TRBJ1-3; D gene uncertain. Germline assignment: CDR1 MDHEN and CDR2 SYDVKM. The CDR3 is made up of 16 amino acids. V lost 3 bases and J 0 bases, leaving 12 bases between the germline ends. The CDR3 loop is CASSLWQEHSGNTIYF. The DNA for the CDR3 is TGTGCCAGCAGTTTGTGGCAGGAGCACTCTGGAAACACCATATATTTT.

The chain employs TRBV10-3 and TRBJ2-5; 12 bases are shared with TRBD2. CDR1 is ENHRY, CDR2 SYGVKD, per germline. V was clipped by 0 bases and J by 1 base; unmatched bases: 6. The CDR3 length is 18 residues. This CDR3 reads CAISESERTSGVQETQYF. The CDR3 nucleotides are TGTGCCATCAGTGAGTCAGAGCGGACTAGCGGGGTCCAAGAGACCCAGTACTTC.

This rearrangement joins TRBV27 to TRBJ1-1; possible D gene TRBD1, 5 bases. Trimming took off 4 bases at V and 8 bases at J, with 14 bases between the two ends. From germline, CDR1 is MNHEY and CDR2 SMNVEV (reference sequence). The CDR3 contains 13 residues. CDR3 amino acids: CASSSSSQGEAFF. In nucleotides, the CDR3 is TGTGCCAGCAGTTCCTCAAGTCAGGGAGAAGCTTTCTTT.

V gene TRBV9 combines with J gene TRBJ2-3, with 7 bases that match TRBD1. Germline values: CDR1 SGDLS, CDR2 YYNGEE. With V trimmed by 3 bases and J by 1 base, 2 bases remained unmatched. The CDR3 is made up of 14 amino acids. CDR3 amino acids: CASSDGQGTDTQYF. The CDR3 coding sequence is TGTGCCAGCAGCGATGGACAGGGCACAGATACGCAGTATTTT. Together with reference TRBV9 and TRBJ2-3, the CDR3 gives the full variable domain: DSGVTQTPKHLITATGQRVTLRCSPRSGDLSVYWYQQSLDQGLQFLIQYYNGEERAKGNILERFSAQQFPDLHSELNLSSLELGDSALYFCASSDGQGTDTQYFGPGTRLTVL.

V is TRBV4-2 and J is TRBJ1-4; 10 positions agree with TRBD1. Germline trimming cut 0 bases from V and 6 bases from J; bases unmatched to any gene: 4. Germline CDR1 and CDR2: LGHNA and YNFKEQ. There are 16 residues in the CDR3. DNA of the CDR3: TGTGCCAGCAGCCAAGAGGGGACAGGGGTTGATGAAAAACTGTTTTTT. Translated, it gives CASSQEGTGVDEKLFF.

The chain recombines TRBV4-3 with TRBJ2-7; TRBD2 might be the D (6 bases). The CDR3 contains 15 residues. The germline V gene has CDR1 LGHNA and CDR2 YSLEER. V lost 1 base and J 3 bases, leaving 13 bases between the germline ends. The CDR3 DNA is TGCGCCAGCAGCCAAGTTGAGGGACTTGGCTACGAGCAGTACTTC. Amino acid sequence: CASSQVEGLGYEQYF.

The rearrangement links TRBV6-6 to TRBJ2-1; TRBD2 matches at 9 bases. The CDR3 loop spans 13 amino acids. The trim removed 7 bases at V and 10 bases at J, leaving 8 bases unmatched. The V gene's germline CDR1 is MNHNY and CDR2 SVGAGI (reference sequence). The CDR3 loop is CASNLAGADEQFF. CDR3 bases: TGTGCCAGCAACTTAGCGGGAGCGGACGAGCAGTTCTTC.

This rearrangement joins TRBV28 to TRBJ2-1, with D tentatively TRBD1 or TRBD2 (6 bases each). This CDR3 is 13 amino acids long. V shed 2 bases and J shed 8 bases, with 10 bases lying between them. Germline CDR1 MDHEN, CDR2 SYDVKM. The CDR3 here is CASSLGGPHEQFF. The CDR3 DNA reads as TGTGCCAGCAGTTTAGGGGGGCCCCATGAGCAGTTCTTC.